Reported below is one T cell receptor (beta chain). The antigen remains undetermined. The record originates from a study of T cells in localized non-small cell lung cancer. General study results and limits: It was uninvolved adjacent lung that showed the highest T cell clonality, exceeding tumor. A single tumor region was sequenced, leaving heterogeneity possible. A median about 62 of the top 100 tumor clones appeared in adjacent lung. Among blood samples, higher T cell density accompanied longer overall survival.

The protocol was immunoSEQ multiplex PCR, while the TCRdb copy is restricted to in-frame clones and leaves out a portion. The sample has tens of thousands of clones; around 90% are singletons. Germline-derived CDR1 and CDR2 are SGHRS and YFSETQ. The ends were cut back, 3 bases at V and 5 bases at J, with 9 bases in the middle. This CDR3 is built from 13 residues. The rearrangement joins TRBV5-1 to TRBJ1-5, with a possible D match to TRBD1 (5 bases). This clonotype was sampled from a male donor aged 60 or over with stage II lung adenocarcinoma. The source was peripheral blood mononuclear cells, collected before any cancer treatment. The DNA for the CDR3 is TGCGCCAGCAGCTCCGGGGGGGATCAGCCCCAGCATTTT. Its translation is CASSSGGDQPQHF. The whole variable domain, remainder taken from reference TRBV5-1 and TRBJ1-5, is KAGVTQTPRYLIKTRGQQVTLSCSPISGHRSVSWYQQTPGQGLQFLFEYFSETQRNKGNFPGRFSGRQFSNSRSEMNVSTLELGDSALYLCASSSGGDQPQHFGDGTRLSIL.